The next 18 T cell receptor beta chains were all read from a single sample in a study of CD8 T cells in Susac syndrome. Random hexamers were used to reverse transcribe the RNA input (roughly 0.5 to 1 ug). TCRdb re-called the immunoSEQ multiplex PCR reads through MiXCR, storing one row per CDR3 protein. This table has 150,000 or so distinct CDR3 sequences, around 95% appearing once. Sequencing was performed on CD8+ T cells from PBMCs. The receptors stem from a human donor with multiple sclerosis.

CDR3 loop: CASRSGASEQFF. The CDR3 DNA follows: TGTGCCAGTAGATCAGGGGCCTCAGAGCAGTTCTTC. The genes are TRBV19 and TRBJ2-1; weak D call: TRBD1 (6 bases). Germline V gene data show CDR1 as LNHDA and CDR2 as SQIVND (reference sequence). The CDR3 extends over 12 amino acids. The V and J ends lost 6 bases and 10 bases respectively, with 13 bases between them.

The chain is built from TRBV25-1 and TRBJ2-1; no firm D call. From germline, CDR1 is MGHDK and CDR2 SYGVNS. V dropped 2 bases and J dropped 10 bases, with 9 bases sitting between them. The CDR3 runs 12 residues. In DNA form, the CDR3 reads TGTGCCAGCAGTGAAGGCTTTGGGGAGCAGTTCTTC. Translating gives CASSEGFGEQFF. The full variable domain, with the rest looked up from reference TRBV25-1 and TRBJ2-1, is EADIYQTPRYLVIGTGKKITLECSQTMGHDKMYWYQQDPGMELHLIHYSYGVNSTEKGDLSSESTVSRIRTEHFPLTLESARPSHTSQYLCASSEGFGEQFFGPGTRLTVL.

This clonotype was seen a single time. CDR3 residues: CASSQSWGGTEAFF. DNA for the CDR3: TGTGCCAGCAGCCAATCATGGGGGGGGACTGAAGCTTTCTTT. The gene calls are TRBV16 and TRBJ1-1, with D tentatively TRBD1 (5 bases). V was pared by 0 bases and J by 5 bases, with 10 bases between. The length of the CDR3 is 14 residues. Germline assignment: CDR1 KGHSY and CDR2 FQNENV.

The J gene is TRBJ2-3, the V gene TRBV3-1; D gene uncertain. Trimming pared 4 bases from V and 2 bases from J, leaving 7 bases between. The CDR3 length is 13 residues. Germline-derived CDR1 and CDR2 are LGHDT and YNNKEL (reference sequence). CDR3 coding DNA: TGTGCCAGCAGCCGGATCGTCACAGATACGCAGTATTTT. Protein sequence: CASSRIVTDTQYF.

CDR3 DNA: TGTGCCAGCAGTGAAGGCGGGTTCTCCTACGAGCAGTACTTC. The encoded protein is CASSEGGFSYEQYF. The rearrangement links TRBV25-1 to TRBJ2-7; a possible D gene is TRBD2 (5 bases). V shed 2 bases and J shed 0 bases, with 8 bases lying between them. CDR1 is MGHDK and CDR2 is SYGVNS in the germline V gene. There are 14 residues in the CDR3.

This chain links TRBV30 with TRBJ2-5, with TRBD1 as a possible D gene (6 bases). Germline V gene lookup returns CDR1 GTSNPN and CDR2 SVGIG (reference sequence). Trimming shortened V by 4 bases and J by 2 bases, and 11 bases separated the two germline ends. This CDR3 is built from 13 residues. The CDR3 DNA reads TGTGCCTGGATCCTGGACAGTCAAGAGACCCAGTACTTC. Translating it yields CAWILDSQETQYF. The full variable domain, in which reference TRBV30 and TRBJ2-5 provide the parts outside the CDR3, is SQTIHQWPATLVQPVGSPLSLECTVEGTSNPNLYWYRQAAGRGLQLLFYSVGIGQISSEVPQNLSASRPQDRQFILSSKKLLLSDSGFYLCAWILDSQETQYFGPGTRLLVL.

The genes are TRBV2 and TRBJ2-5; a possible D gene is TRBD2 (5 bases). In germline, CDR1 is SNHLY, CDR2 FYNNEI. V lost 10 bases, J lost 2 bases, and 14 bases lay in between. This CDR3 contains 13 residues. CDR3 DNA: TGTGCCACCCCAAGAGGAGGACAAGAGACCCAGTACTTC. This sequence encodes CATPRGGQETQYF.

The V and J genes are TRBV7-9 and TRBJ2-7; D perhaps matches TRBD1 (5 bases). Deletions cut 4 bases from V and 3 bases from J, with 13 bases between. Germline CDR1 reads SEHNR; CDR2 reads FQNEAQ (reference sequence). CDR3 length: 14 residues. The CDR3 sequence is CASSSTTAIYEQYV. As DNA, the CDR3 is TGTGCCAGCAGCTCTACGACAGCGATCTACGAGCAGTACGTC.

This rearrangement joins TRBV19 to TRBJ2-1; the D gene is possibly TRBD1 (6 bases). Germline values: CDR1 LNHDA, CDR2 SQIVND (reference sequence). This CDR3 contains 14 residues. The germline V and J ends were trimmed by 5 bases and 5 bases, with 13 bases remaining between them. The CDR3 coding sequence is TGTGCCAGTAGTTTACAGGGTCGCAACAATGAGCAGTTCTTC. This gives the protein CASSLQGRNNEQFF.

The CDR3 here is CASSPRLVERPQYF. The DNA of the CDR3 is TGTGCCAGCAGTCCTCGACTAGTCGAGAGACCCCAGTACTTC. This rearrangement joins TRBV6-2 or TRBV6-3 to TRBJ2-5, with D perhaps matching TRBD2 (6 bases). CDR1 is MNHEY and CDR2 is SVGEGT in the germline V gene. The CDR3 is 14 amino acids. Deletions cut 5 bases from V and 9 bases from J, with 19 bases between.

The V and J genes are TRBV11-1 and TRBJ2-3, with 11 nucleotides matching TRBD2. Trimming at V came to 5 bases and at J to 6 bases, leaving 13 bases not matched to a gene. This CDR3 spans 17 amino acids. Germline CDR1 SGHAT, CDR2 FQDESV (reference sequence). Here the CDR3 reads CASSHPIAGGEVDTQYF. For the CDR3, the DNA is TGTGCCAGCAGCCACCCCATAGCGGGGGGGGAGGTGGATACGCAGTATTTT.

The gene calls are TRBV27 and TRBJ2-7; D gene unclear. The CDR3 sequence is 15 residues long. V was cut by 5 bases and J by 3 bases, with 17 bases left in between. Germline V CDR1 and CDR2: MNHEY, SMNVEV (reference sequence). In DNA form, the CDR3 reads TGTGCCAGCAGTCCCGGGCCCATTCCTCACTACGAGCAGTACTTC. Amino acid sequence: CASSPGPIPHYEQYF.

The CDR3 nucleotides read TGCGCCAGCAGTTCCCCTGGGGAGACAGATACGCAGTATTTT. It translates to CASSSPGETDTQYF. V gene TRBV4-1 combines with J gene TRBJ2-3, with a weak D call TRBD2 (5 bases). In germline, CDR1 is MGHRA, CDR2 YSYEKL. This CDR3 comprises 14 residues. The V and J ends lost 6 bases and 3 bases respectively, with 13 bases between them.

This rearrangement joins TRBV3-1 to TRBJ2-3; D is undetermined. The CDR3 loop spans 11 amino acids. Germline V CDR1 and CDR2: LGHDT, YNNKEL (reference sequence). V lost 0 bases to trimming and J lost 12 bases, with 7 bases between them. The CDR3 nucleotides read TGTGCCAGCAGCCAAGATGCCAGACAGTATTTT. It codes for CASSQDARQYF.

This chain joins TRBV27 and TRBJ2-1; the match to TRBD2 covers 11 bases. The germline V gene has CDR1 MNHEY and CDR2 SMNVEV (reference sequence). Unmatched junction bases numbered 6, after V lost 2 bases and J lost 9 bases. The CDR3 contains 15 residues. The CDR3 loop reads CASSLSLAGGGEQFF. CDR3 nucleotides: TGTGCCAGCAGTTTAAGTCTAGCGGGGGGTGGTGAGCAGTTCTTC.

The rearrangement joins TRBV13 to TRBJ2-7, with unresolved D. Trimming shortened V by 0 bases and J by 5 bases, and 14 bases separated the two germline ends. The CDR3 consists of 15 residues. CDR1 is PRHDT, CDR2 FYEKMQ, per germline (reference sequence). The chain's CDR3 is CASSLGVIAANEQYV. DNA for the CDR3: TGTGCCAGCAGCTTAGGTGTTATCGCGGCCAACGAGCAGTACGTC.

V is TRBV7-2 and J is TRBJ1-5; D is perhaps TRBD1 (5 bases). CDR3 length equals 12 residues. Trimming shortened V by 2 bases and J by 9 bases, and 8 bases separated the two germline ends. Germline V gene data show CDR1 as SGHTA and CDR2 as FQGNSA. CDR3 nucleotides: TGTGCCAGCAGCTTAACCGGGGGGCCCCAGCATTTT. The encoded protein is CASSLTGGPQHF.

This chain connects TRBV10-3 to TRBJ2-3, with a weak D call TRBD1 (6 bases). Trimming removed 3 bases from V and 4 bases from J, with 14 bases in between. Germline V gene sequence: CDR1 ENHRY, CDR2 SYGVKD. The CDR3 is 15 amino acids. The CDR3 region is CAISDRGVPADTQYF. The CDR3 nucleotides read TGTGCCATCAGTGACAGGGGAGTACCCGCAGATACGCAGTATTTT.